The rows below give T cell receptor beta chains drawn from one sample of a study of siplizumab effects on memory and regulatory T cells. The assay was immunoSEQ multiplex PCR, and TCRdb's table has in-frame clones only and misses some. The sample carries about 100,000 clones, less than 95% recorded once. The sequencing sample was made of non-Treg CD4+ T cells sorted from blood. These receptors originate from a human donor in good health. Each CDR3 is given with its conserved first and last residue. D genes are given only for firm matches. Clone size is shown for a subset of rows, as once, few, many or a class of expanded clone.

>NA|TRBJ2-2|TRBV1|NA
TGCACCAGCAGCCAACGACTAGCGGGAGGAGACACCGGGGAGCTGTTTTTT
CTSSQRLAGGDTGELFF
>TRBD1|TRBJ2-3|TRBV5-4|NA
TGTGCCAGCAGCACCCGGACCGGACAGGGCCCAGATACGCAGTATTTT
CASSTRTGQGPDTQYF
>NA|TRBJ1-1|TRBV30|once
TGTGCCTGGAGGGGGAACACTGAAGCTTTCTTT
CAWRGNTEAFF
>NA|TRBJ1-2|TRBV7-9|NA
TGTGCCAGCAGCTTTTCTGGAGGCGAAAACTATGGCTACACCTTC
CASSFSGGENYGYTF
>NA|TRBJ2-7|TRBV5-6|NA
TGTGCCAGCAGCTTGACTCGCTACGAGCAGTACTTC
CASSLTRYEQYF
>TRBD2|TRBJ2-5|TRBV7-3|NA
TGTGCCAGCAGCGGCAGCGGGAGCGAGACCCAGTACTTC
CASSGSGSETQYF
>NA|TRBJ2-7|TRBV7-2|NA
TGTGCCAGCAGCCCCCTCTCGTACGAGCAGTACTTC
CASSPLSYEQYF
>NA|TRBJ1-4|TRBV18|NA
TGTGCCAGCTCACCCCAAGAAAAACTGTTTTTT
CASSPQEKLFF
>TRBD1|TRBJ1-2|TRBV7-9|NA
TGTGCCAGCAGCTTAGCTCAGGGGGGATATGGCTACACCTTC
CASSLAQGGYGYTF
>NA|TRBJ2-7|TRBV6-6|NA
TGTGCCAGCAGTAGGGACTTTGCTCGGGAGCAGTACTTC
CASSRDFAREQYF
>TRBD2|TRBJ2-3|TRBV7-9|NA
TGTGCCAGCAGCAGAGCTCCGGGACTAGGGACAGATACGCAGTATTTT
CASSRAPGLGTDTQYF
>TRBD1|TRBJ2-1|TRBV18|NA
TGTGCCAGCTCACCGACAAGGCAGGGGGCTTACAATGAGCAGTTCTTC
CASSPTRQGAYNEQFF
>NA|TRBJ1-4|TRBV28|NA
TGTGCCAGCAGTTTAAAAGGGATCGCAACTAATGAAAAACTGTTTTTT
CASSLKGIATNEKLFF
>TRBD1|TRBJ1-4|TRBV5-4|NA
TGTGCCAGCAGCTTGGCAGGGGGGAGGGAAAAACTGTTTTTT
CASSLAGGREKLFF
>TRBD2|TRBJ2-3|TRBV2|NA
TGTGCCAGCAACCTAGCGGGAGATTCAGATACGCAGTATTTT
CASNLAGDSDTQYF
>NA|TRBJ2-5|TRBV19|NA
TGTGCCAGTAGTATGAGTCGCGGGAATCAAGGAGAGACCCAGTACTTC
CASSMSRGNQGETQYF
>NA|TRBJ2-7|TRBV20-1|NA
TGCAGTGCTAGCGGTCCCTACGAGCAGTACTTC
CSASGPYEQYF
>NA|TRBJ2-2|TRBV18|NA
TGTGCCAGCTCATTCAGACAGTACAACACCGGGGAGCTGTTTTTT
CASSFRQYNTGELFF
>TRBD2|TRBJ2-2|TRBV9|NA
TGTGCCAGCAGCGTGCGACTAGCGGGAGAAGTCGGGGAGCTGTTTTTT
CASSVRLAGEVGELFF
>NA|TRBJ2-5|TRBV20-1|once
TGCAGTGCGAGGGAGACCCAGTACTTC
CSARETQYF
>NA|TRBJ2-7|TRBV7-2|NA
TGTGCCAGCAGCTTAGCCAGGACGGAGGGTGCCTACGAGCAGTACTTC
CASSLARTEGAYEQYF
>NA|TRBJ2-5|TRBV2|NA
TGTGCCAGCAGTGATTTAAGGGGAGAGACCCAGTACTTC
CASSDLRGETQYF
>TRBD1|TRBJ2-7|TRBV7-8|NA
TGTGCCAGCAGCTTAGTCGGACAGGGCCCCTACGAGCAGTACTTC
CASSLVGQGPYEQYF
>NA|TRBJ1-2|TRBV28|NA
TGTGCCAGCAGTTTGGGGGGAAGTAACTATGGCTACACCTTC
CASSLGGSNYGYTF
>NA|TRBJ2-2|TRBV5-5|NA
TGTGCCAGCAGCCCCGCAGCGTTGAACACCGGGGAGCTGTTTTTT
CASSPAALNTGELFF
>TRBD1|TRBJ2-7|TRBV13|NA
TGTGCCAGCAGCTTCATAACCGGGACAGGGGTTACCTACGAGCAGTACTTC
CASSFITGTGVTYEQYF
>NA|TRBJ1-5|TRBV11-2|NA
TGTGCCAGCAGCTTAGATGCGCCGGGACTCAATCAGCCCCAGCATTTT
CASSLDAPGLNQPQHF
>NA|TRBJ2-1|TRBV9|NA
TGTGCCAGCGGAGGGACGGATACCTTCAATGAGCAGTTCTTC
CASGGTDTFNEQFF
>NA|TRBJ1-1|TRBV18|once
TGTGCCAGCTCACCACCGAAGGGTACCGAAGCTTTCTTT
CASSPPKGTEAFF
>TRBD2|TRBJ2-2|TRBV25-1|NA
TGTGCCAGCAGAGCTAGCGGGGTTACGAACACCGGGGAGCTGTTTTTT
CASRASGVTNTGELFF
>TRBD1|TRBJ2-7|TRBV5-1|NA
TGCGCCAGCAGCTTGGGTCCGACAGGGAGCAACGAGCAGTACTTC
CASSLGPTGSNEQYF
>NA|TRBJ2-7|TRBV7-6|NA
TGTGCCAGCAGCTTAGTGGTAGGCAGGGACTACGAGCAGTACTTC
CASSLVVGRDYEQYF
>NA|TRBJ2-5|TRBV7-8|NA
TGTGCCAGCAGCTTACCTCCCGGAGGAGAGACCCAGTACTTC
CASSLPPGGETQYF
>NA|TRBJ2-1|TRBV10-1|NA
TGCGCCAGCAGTGAGTCAGGGGGGCGCTTGAATGAGCAGTTCTTC
CASSESGGRLNEQFF
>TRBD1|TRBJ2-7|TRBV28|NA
TGTGCCAGCAGTCACTTAAGGTTAAGGTCAGGGGGTTCCTACGAGCAGTACTTC
CASSHLRLRSGGSYEQYF
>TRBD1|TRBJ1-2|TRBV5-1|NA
TGCGCCAGCAGCGTACAGGGGGCCCAGGTCTACACCTTC
CASSVQGAQVYTF